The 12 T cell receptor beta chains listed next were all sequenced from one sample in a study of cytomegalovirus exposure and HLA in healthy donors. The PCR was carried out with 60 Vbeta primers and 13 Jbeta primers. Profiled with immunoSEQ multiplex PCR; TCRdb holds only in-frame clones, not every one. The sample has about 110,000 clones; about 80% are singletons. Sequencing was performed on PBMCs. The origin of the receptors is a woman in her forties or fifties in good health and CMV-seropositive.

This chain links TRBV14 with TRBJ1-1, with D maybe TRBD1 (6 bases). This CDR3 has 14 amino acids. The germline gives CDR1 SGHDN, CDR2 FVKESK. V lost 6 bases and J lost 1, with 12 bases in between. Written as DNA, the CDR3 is TGTGCCAGCAGGACTACAGGGCCGAACACTGAAGCTTTCTTT. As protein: CASRTTGPNTEAFF. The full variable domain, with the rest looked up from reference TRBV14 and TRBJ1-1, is EAGVTQFPSHSVIEKGQTVTLRCDPISGHDNLYWYRRVMGKEIKFLLHFVKESKQDESGMPNNRFLAERTGGTYSTLKVQPAELEDSGVYFCASRTTGPNTEAFFGQGTRLTVV.

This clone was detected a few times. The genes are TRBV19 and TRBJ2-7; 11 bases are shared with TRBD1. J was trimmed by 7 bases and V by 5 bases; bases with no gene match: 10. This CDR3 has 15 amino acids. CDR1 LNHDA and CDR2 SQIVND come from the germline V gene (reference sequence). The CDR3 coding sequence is TGTGCCAGTAGTCTTGGGACAGGGGGAACGAGGGAGCAGTACTTC. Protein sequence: CASSLGTGGTREQYF.

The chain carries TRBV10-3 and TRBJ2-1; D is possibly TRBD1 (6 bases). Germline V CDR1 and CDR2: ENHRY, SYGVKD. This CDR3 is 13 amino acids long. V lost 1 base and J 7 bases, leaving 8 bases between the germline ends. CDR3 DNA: TGTGCCATCAGTGAGTTGACAGGAAATGAGCAGTTCTTC. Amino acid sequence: CAISELTGNEQFF.

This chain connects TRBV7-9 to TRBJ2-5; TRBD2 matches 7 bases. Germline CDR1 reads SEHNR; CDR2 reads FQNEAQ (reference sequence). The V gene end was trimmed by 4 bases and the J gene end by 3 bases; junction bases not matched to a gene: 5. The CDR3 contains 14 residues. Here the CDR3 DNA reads TGTGCCAGCAGCTCTTCCGGGACTAAAGAGACCCAGTACTTC. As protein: CASSSSGTKETQYF.

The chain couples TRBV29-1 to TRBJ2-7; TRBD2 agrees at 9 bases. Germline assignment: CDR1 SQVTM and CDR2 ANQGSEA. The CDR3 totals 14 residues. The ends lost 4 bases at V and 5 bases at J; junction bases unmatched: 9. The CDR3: CSVVLGLASHEQYF. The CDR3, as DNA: TGCAGCGTTGTCCTTGGACTAGCGTCCCACGAGCAGTACTTC.

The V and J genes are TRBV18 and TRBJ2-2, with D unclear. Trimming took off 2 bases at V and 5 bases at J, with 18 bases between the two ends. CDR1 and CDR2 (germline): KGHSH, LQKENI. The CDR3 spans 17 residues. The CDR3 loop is CASSPLASPTQTGELFF. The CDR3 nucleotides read TGTGCCAGCTCACCATTGGCTTCCCCCACCCAAACCGGGGAGCTGTTTTTT.

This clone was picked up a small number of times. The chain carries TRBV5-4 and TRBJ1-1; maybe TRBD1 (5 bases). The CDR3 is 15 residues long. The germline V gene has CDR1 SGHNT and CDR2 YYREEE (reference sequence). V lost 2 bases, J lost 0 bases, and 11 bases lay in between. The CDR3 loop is CASSFWGVLNTEAFF. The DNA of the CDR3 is TGTGCCAGCAGCTTCTGGGGGGTACTGAACACTGAAGCTTTCTTT.

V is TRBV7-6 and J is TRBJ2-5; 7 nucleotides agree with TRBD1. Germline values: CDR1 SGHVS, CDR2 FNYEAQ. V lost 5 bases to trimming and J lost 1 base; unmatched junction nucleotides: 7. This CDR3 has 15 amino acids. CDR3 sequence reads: CASSVQTGPQETQYF. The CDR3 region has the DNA TGTGCCAGCAGCGTCCAGACAGGGCCCCAAGAGACCCAGTACTTC.

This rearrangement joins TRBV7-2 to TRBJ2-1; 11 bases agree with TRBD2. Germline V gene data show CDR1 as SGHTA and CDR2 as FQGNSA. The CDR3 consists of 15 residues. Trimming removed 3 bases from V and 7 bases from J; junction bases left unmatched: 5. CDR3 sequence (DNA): TGTGCCAGCAGCTTGAATAGCGGGAGGGTGAATGAGCAGTTCTTC. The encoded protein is CASSLNSGRVNEQFF. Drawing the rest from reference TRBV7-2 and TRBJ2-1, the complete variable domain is GAGVSQSPSNKVTEKGKDVELRCDPISGHTALYWYRQSLGQGLEFLIYFQGNSAPDKSGLPSDRFSAERTGGSVSTLTIQRTQQEDSAVYLCASSLNSGRVNEQFFGPGTRLTVL.

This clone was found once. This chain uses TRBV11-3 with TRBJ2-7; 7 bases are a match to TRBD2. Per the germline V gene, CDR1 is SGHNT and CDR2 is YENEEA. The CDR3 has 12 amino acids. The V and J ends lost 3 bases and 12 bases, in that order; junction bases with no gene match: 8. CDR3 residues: CASSFREGTAYF. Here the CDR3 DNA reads TGTGCCAGCAGCTTTAGGGAGGGGACGGCGTACTTC.

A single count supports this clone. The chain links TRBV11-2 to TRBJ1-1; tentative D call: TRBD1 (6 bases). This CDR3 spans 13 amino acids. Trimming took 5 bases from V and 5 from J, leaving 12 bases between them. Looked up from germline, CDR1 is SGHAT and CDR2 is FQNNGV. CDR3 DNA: TGTGCCAGCAGCCGGGTACAGGGAACTGAAGCTTTCTTT. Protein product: CASSRVQGTEAFF.

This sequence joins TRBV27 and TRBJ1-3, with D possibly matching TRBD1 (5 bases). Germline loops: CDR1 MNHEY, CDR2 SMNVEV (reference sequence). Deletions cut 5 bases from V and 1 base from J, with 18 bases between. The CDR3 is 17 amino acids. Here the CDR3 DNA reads TGTGCCAGCAGTCCGGGGCGGGGCGTCTTGTCTGGAAACACCATATATTTT. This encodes CASSPGRGVLSGNTIYF.